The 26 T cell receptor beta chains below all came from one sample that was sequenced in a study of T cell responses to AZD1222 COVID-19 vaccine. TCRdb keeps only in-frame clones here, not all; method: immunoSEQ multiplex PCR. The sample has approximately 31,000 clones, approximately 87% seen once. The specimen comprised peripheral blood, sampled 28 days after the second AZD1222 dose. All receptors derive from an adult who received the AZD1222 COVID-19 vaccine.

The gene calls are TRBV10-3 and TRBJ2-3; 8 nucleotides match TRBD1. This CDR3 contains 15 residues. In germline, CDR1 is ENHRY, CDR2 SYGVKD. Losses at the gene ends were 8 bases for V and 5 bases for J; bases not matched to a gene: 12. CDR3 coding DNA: TGTGCCATCTTCCACCCGGACAGGGTGATAGATACGCAGTATTTT. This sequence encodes CAIFHPDRVIDTQYF.

The CDR3 DNA is TGTGCCAGCTCACCTATAGACAGGAAGAACACCGGGGAGCTGTTTTTT. Its protein product is CASSPIDRKNTGELFF. The chain is built from TRBV18 and TRBJ2-2, with a weak D call TRBD1 (6 bases). Between the trimmed V and J ends, which lost 3 bases and 1 base, there was a span of 12 bases. Germline CDR1 is KGHSH and CDR2 is LQKENI. The CDR3 spans 16 residues.

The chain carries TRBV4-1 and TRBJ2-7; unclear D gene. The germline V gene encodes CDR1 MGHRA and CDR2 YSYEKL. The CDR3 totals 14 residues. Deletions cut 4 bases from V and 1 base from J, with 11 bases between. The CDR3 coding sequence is TGCGCCAGCAGCCTACTGAGAAGTTCCTACGAGCAGTACTTC. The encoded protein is CASSLLRSSYEQYF.

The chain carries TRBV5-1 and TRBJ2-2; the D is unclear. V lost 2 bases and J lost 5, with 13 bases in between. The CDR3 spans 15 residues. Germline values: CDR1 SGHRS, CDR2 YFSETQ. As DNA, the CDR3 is TGCGCCAGCAGCTTTAGCCTTGTAGGAACCGGGGAGCTGTTTTTT. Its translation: CASSFSLVGTGELFF. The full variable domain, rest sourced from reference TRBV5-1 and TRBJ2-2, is KAGVTQTPRYLIKTRGQQVTLSCSPISGHRSVSWYQQTPGQGLQFLFEYFSETQRNKGNFPGRFSGRQFSNSRSEMNVSTLELGDSALYLCASSFSLVGTGELFFGEGSRLTVL.

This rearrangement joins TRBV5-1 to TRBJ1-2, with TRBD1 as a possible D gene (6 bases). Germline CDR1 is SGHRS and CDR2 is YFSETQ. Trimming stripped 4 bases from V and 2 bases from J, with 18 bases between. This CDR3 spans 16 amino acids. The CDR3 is CASSLQPGAANYGYTF. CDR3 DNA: TGCGCCAGCAGCCTCCAACCGGGGGCGGCGAACTATGGCTACACCTTC.

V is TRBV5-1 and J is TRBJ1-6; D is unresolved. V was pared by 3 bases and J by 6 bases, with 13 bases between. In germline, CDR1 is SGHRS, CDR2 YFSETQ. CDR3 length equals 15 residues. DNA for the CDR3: TGCGCCAGCAGCTGGACGCTTTCTGCTAATTCACCCCTCCACTTT. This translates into CASSWTLSANSPLHF.

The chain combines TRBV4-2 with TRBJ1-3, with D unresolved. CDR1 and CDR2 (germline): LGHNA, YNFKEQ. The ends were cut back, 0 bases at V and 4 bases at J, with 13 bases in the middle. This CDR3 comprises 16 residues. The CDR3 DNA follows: TGTGCCAGCAGCCAAGATCTTGGGGTTTCCGGAAACACCATATATTTT. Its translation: CASSQDLGVSGNTIYF.

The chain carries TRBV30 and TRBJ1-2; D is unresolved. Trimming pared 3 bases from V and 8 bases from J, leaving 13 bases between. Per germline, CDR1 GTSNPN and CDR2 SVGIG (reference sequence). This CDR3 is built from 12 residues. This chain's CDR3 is CAWRGGLRGYTF. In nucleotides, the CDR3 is TGTGCCTGGAGAGGAGGGTTGCGGGGCTACACCTTC. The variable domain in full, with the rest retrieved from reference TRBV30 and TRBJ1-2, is SQTIHQWPATLVQPVGSPLSLECTVEGTSNPNLYWYRQAAGRGLQLLFYSVGIGQISSEVPQNLSASRPQDRQFILSSKKLLLSDSGFYLCAWRGGLRGYTFGSGTRLTVV.

The CDR3 sequence: CASSQGARPNQPQHF. CDR3 nucleotides: TGCGCCAGCAGCCAAGGGGCGAGACCCAATCAGCCCCAGCATTTT. The rearrangement joins TRBV4-1 to TRBJ1-5; D is undetermined. Looked up from germline, CDR1 is MGHRA and CDR2 is YSYEKL. This CDR3 has 15 amino acids. Trimming removed 1 base from V and 3 bases from J, with 10 bases in between.

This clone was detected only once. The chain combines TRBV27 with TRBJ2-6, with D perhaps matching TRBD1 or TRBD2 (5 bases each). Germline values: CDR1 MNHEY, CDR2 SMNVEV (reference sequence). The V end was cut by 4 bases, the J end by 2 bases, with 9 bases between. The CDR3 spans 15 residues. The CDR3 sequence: CASSSLGAGANVLTF. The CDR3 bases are TGTGCCAGCAGTTCCTTGGGGGCTGGGGCCAACGTCCTGACTTTC.

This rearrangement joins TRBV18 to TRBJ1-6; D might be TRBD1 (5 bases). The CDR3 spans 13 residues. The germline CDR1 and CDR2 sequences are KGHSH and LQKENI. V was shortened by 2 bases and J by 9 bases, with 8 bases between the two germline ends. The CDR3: CASSPGGSSPLHF. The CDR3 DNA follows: TGTGCCAGCTCACCAGGGGGGAGTTCACCCCTCCACTTT.

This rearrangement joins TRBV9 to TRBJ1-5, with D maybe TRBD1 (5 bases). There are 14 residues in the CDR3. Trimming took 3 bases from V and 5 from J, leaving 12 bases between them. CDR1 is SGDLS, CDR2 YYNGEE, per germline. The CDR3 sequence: CASSANPGHQPQHF. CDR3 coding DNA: TGTGCCAGCAGCGCCAACCCGGGGCATCAGCCCCAGCATTTT.

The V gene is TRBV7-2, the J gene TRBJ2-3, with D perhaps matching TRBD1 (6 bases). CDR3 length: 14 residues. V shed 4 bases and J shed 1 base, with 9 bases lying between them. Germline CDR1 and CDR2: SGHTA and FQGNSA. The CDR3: CASSSSGGTDTQYF. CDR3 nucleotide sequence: TGTGCCAGCAGCTCGTCAGGGGGCACAGATACGCAGTATTTT.

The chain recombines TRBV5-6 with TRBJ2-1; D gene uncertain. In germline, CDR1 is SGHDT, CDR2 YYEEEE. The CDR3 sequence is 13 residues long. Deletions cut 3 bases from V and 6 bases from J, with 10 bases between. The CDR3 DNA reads TGTGCCAGCAGCTCCTCTAGGAGCAATGAGCAGTTCTTC. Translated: CASSSSRSNEQFF.

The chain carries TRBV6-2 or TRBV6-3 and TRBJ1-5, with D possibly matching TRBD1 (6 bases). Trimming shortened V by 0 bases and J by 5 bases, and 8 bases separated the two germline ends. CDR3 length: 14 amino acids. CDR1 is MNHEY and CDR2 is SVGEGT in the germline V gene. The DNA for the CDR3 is TGTGCCAGCAGTTACTCCCGGGGGCATCAGCCCCAGCATTTT. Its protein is CASSYSRGHQPQHF.

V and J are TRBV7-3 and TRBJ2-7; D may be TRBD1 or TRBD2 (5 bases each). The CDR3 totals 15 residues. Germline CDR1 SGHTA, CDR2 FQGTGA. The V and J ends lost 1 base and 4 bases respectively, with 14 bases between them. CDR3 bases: TGTGCCAGCAGCTTAATTGCCGGGGCGGCTTACGAGCAGTACTTC. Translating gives CASSLIAGAAYEQYF.

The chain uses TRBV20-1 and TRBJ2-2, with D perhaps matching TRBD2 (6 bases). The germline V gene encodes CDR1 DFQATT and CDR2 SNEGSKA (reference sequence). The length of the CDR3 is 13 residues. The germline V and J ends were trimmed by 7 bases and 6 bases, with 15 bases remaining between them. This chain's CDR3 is CSVSSGEAGELFF. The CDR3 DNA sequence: TGCAGTGTTAGTTCGGGGGAGGCCGGGGAGCTGTTTTTT.

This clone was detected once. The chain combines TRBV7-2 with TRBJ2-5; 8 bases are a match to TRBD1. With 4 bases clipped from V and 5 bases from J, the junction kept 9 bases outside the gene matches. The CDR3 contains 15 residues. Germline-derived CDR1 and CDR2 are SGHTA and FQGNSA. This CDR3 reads CASSSLGQVIETQYF. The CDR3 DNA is TGTGCCAGCAGCTCCCTGGGACAGGTAATCGAGACCCAGTACTTC.

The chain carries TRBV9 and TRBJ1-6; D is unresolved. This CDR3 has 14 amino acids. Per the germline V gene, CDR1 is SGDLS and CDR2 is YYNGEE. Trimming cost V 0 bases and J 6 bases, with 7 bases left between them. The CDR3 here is CASSVDHANSPLHF. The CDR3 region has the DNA TGTGCCAGCAGCGTAGACCACGCTAATTCACCCCTCCACTTT.

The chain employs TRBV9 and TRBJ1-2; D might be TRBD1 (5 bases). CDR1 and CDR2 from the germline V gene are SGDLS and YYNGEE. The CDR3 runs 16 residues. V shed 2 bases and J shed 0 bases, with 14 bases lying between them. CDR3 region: CASSVGKQDPNYGYTF. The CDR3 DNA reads TGTGCCAGCAGCGTCGGGAAACAGGACCCTAACTATGGCTACACCTTC.

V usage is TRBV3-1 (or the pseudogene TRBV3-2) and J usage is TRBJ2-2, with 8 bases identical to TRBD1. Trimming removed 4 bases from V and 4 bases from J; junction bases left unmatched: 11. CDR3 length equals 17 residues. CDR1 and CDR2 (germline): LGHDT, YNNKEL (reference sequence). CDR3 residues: CASSPRPPGTGTGELFF. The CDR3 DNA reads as TGTGCCAGCAGCCCTCGCCCTCCCGGGACAGGCACCGGGGAGCTGTTTTTT.

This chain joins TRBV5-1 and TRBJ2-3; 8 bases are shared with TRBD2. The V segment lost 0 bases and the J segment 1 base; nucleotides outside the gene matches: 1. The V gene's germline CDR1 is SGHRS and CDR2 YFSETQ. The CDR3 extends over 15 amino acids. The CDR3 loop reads CASSLGGLGTDTQYF. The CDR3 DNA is TGCGCCAGCAGCTTGGGGGGACTAGGCACAGATACGCAGTATTTT.

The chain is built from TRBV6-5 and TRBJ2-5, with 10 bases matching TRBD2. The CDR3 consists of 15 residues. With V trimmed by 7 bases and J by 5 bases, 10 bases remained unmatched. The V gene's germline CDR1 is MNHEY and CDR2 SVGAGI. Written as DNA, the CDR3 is TGTGCCAGCATGGGTGCCCTAGCGGGAGACGAGACCCAGTACTTC. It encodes CASMGALAGDETQYF.

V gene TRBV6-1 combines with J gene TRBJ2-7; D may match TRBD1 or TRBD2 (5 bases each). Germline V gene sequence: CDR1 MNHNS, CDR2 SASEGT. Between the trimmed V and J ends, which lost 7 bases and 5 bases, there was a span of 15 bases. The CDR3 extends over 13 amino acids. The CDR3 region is CASTGTRPHEQYF. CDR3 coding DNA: TGTGCCAGCACCGGGACGCGGCCCCACGAGCAGTACTTC.

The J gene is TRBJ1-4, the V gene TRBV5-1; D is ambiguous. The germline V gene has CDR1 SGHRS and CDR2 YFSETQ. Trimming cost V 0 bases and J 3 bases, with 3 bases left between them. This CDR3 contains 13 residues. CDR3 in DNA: TGCGCCAGCAGCTTGGTGTCTAATGAAAAACTGTTTTTT. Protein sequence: CASSLVSNEKLFF.

The CDR3: CASGVGDSPLHF. The CDR3 DNA reads TGTGCCAGCGGCGTGGGGGATTCACCCCTCCACTTT. This chain links TRBV28 with TRBJ1-6; possibly TRBD1 for D (5 bases). The CDR3 contains 12 residues. V was clipped by 8 bases and J by 8 bases, with 10 bases between them. In germline, CDR1 is MDHEN, CDR2 SYDVKM.